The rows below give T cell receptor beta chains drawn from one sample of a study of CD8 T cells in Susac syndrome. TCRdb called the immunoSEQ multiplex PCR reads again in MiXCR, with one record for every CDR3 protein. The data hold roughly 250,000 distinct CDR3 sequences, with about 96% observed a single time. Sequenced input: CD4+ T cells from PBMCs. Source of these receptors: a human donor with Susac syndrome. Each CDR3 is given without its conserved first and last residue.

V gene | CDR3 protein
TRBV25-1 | ASSGTGIPAEAF
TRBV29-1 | SVVPGPTFGNTIY
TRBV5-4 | ASSPPGTVTAEQF
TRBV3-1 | ASSQWGTGTNEQY
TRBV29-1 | SATVGGRDIQY
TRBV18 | ASSPQGQNTEAF
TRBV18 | ASSPLVEETQY
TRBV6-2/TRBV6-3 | ASSPRDRSHYEQY
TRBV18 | ASSPQRTDVNTEAF
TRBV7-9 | ASSFGTSGKGHNEQF
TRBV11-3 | ASSPPARGETQY
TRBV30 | AWSRTRSNEQF
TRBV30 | AWNEYAGYT
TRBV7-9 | ASSRWGKGIKETQY
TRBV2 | ASRKDSSTNEKLF
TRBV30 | AWRIRRWTEAF
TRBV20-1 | SASHPSGIYNEQF
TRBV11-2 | ASSWLDGTDTQY
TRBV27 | ASSYGREASEQY
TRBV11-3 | ASSLHRSDTEAF
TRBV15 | ATSRLSGTDTQY
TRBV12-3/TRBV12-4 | ASSSASGIYEQY
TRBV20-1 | SAPGLQNTGELF
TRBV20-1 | SARDQPGANVLT
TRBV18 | ASSPLTANTGELF
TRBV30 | AWKKGASHNEQF
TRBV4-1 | ASSQGLKGRGALGNEQF
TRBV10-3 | ATNDRGQETQY
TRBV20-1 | SARLIQTQY
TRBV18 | ASSHGTPNSYEQY
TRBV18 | ASSPLLAGGGGELF
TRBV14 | ASSPNRGGGGNYEQY
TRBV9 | ASSVLSSGYGDTQY
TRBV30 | AWALGGGPEAF
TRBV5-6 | ASSPGRAGVIGELF
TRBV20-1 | SASGPTYEQY
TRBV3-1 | ASSQVSHLQLSYEQY
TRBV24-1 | ATSERGLGYNEQF
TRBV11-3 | ASSLWTSGSQKGEQF
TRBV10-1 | ASSESWEPLGSF
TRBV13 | ASSRRVGDTQY
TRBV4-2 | ASSHYTAGGLVQETQY